Presented here are 15 T cell receptor beta chains from one specimen sequenced in a study of T cells after yellow fever vaccination (dated by TCRdb to 2018 to 2020). The sample's treatment or condition label, decoded: live attenuated yellow fever vaccine strain. Libraries were made using 5' RACE. TCRdb records Illumina HiSeq 2500 as the sequencer. Using fastp at Q25 and MiXCR, TCRdb reprocessed the public reads and kept productive beta chains. For every CDR3 protein sequence, its rows merge into one entry that carries the most common genes and DNA. In this sample the table shows 70,000 or so distinct CDR3 sequences, under 6.5% of which occur a single time. The ten top clones hold under 2.5% of the sample. The material was CD4+ T cells sorted from PBMCs, obtained less than 16 days after the first yellow fever vaccination. Every receptor here comes from a man younger than 35 who received the YFV17D yellow fever vaccine.

This clonotype was seen repeatedly, ten times or more. The chain is built from TRBV6-5 and TRBJ1-5; 8 nucleotides line up with TRBD1. Germline V gene data show CDR1 as MNHEY and CDR2 as SVGAGI. The CDR3 length is 16 residues. The V segment lost 4 bases and the J segment 7 bases; nucleotides outside the gene matches: 12. The CDR3 loop reads CASSSERTGIYQPQHF. The CDR3 DNA reads as TGTGCCAGCAGTTCCGAGAGGACAGGGATTTACCAGCCCCAGCATTTT.

This clonotype came up many times. V and J are TRBV7-2 and TRBJ1-5; D is possibly TRBD1 (5 bases). CDR1 and CDR2 from the germline V gene are SGHTA and FQGNSA. The CDR3 extends over 17 amino acids. V was trimmed by 2 bases and J by 6 bases, leaving 20 bases between them. Here the CDR3 DNA reads TGTGCCAGCAGCTTATTCTTCGTGGGGGTAGTCGGTCAGCCCCAGCATTTT. This gives the protein CASSLFFVGVVGQPQHF.

This clonotype was detected many times. The CDR3 DNA follows: TGTGCCAGCACTATTGACAGGGGCCGAGCGGGCTACACCTTC. It is translated as CASTIDRGRAGYTF. The chain employs TRBV2 and TRBJ1-2, with 8 bases lining up with TRBD1. Germline CDR1 is SNHLY and CDR2 is FYNNEI. The CDR3 extends over 14 amino acids. The V gene end was trimmed by 7 bases and the J gene end by 8 bases; junction bases not matched to a gene: 12.

Many counts were recorded for this clonotype. The chain combines TRBV24-1 with TRBJ2-2; 11 bases align to TRBD2. Germline V CDR1 and CDR2: KGHDR, SFDVKD. Germline trimming cut 9 bases from V and 6 bases from J; bases unmatched to any gene: 11. This CDR3 region has 16 residues. The CDR3 coding sequence is TGTGCCACCGGAGGCGTTAGCGGGGGGGACGCCGGGGAGCTGTTTTTT. Amino acid sequence: CATGGVSGGDAGELFF.

This clonotype has at least ten counts. The CDR3 region is CAISEGRGENSYEQYV. The CDR3 DNA reads TGTGCCATCAGTGAGGGGAGAGGGGAAAACTCCTACGAGCAGTACGTC. This chain uses TRBV10-3 with TRBJ2-7; D tentatively reads TRBD1 or TRBD2 (5 bases each). Germline V gene lookup returns CDR1 ENHRY and CDR2 SYGVKD. V shed 2 bases and J shed 0 bases, with 14 bases lying between them. The CDR3 contains 16 residues.

In its sample, this clonotype was seen many times. The V call is TRBV4-2, the J call TRBJ2-1; 7 bases match TRBD2. The V segment lost 1 base and the J segment 8 bases; nucleotides outside the gene matches: 8. Germline lookup yields CDR1 LGHNA and CDR2 YNFKEQ. This CDR3 is 15 amino acids long. CDR3 loop: CASSQVGDYVDEQFF. For the CDR3, the DNA is TGTGCCAGCAGCCAAGTTGGGGACTACGTCGATGAGCAGTTCTTC.

This clonotype was seen more than once but under ten times. V and J are TRBV7-6 and TRBJ1-4, with D unclear. Per germline, CDR1 SGHVS and CDR2 FNYEAQ. This CDR3 is 13 amino acids long. The germline V and J ends were trimmed by 5 bases and 3 bases, with 7 bases remaining between them. The CDR3 loop is CASSPAANEKLFF. The CDR3 nucleotides read TGTGCCAGCAGCCCGGCGGCTAATGAAAAACTGTTTTTT. The complete variable domain, with remaining parts taken from reference TRBV7-6 and TRBJ1-4, reads GAGVSQSPRYKVTKRGQDVALRCDPISGHVSLYWYRQALGQGPEFLTYFNYEAQQDKSGLPNDRFSAERPEGSISTLTIQRTEQRDSAMYRCASSPAANEKLFFGSGTQLSVL.

This clonotype has a handful of counts. This sequence joins TRBV7-2 and TRBJ1-1, with D uncertain. Looked up from germline, CDR1 is SGHTA and CDR2 is FQGNSA. The V end was cut by 6 bases, the J end by 6 bases, with 14 bases between. The CDR3 totals 13 residues. The CDR3 DNA sequence: TGTGCCAGCAGGGACTTAGGGTGGGCTGAAGCTTTCTTT. Its protein product is CASRDLGWAEAFF.

This clonotype appeared many times. J is TRBJ1-4 and V is TRBV18; TRBD1 might be the D (5 bases). V lost 1 base and J 8 bases, leaving 11 bases between the germline ends. The CDR3 runs to 14 residues. Looked up from germline, CDR1 is KGHSH and CDR2 is LQKENI. CDR3 in DNA: TGTGCCAGCTCACCACAGGGGAAAGGAGAAAAACTGTTTTTT. Translating it yields CASSPQGKGEKLFF.

Many counts were recorded for this clonotype. The chain employs TRBV18 and TRBJ1-1; D not resolved. Trimming pared 9 bases from V and 0 bases from J, leaving 8 bases between. CDR1 is KGHSH, CDR2 LQKENI, per germline. The CDR3 length is 12 residues. This CDR3 is CASKELNTEAFF. The CDR3 region has the DNA TGTGCCAGTAAGGAGCTGAACACTGAAGCTTTCTTT.

This clonotype was found many times. This chain links TRBV20-1 with TRBJ1-1; tentative D call: TRBD1 (6 bases). CDR1 and CDR2 (germline): DFQATT, SNEGSKA (reference sequence). Trimming removed 4 bases at V and 6 bases at J, with 15 bases between. CDR3 length: 13 amino acids. The CDR3 DNA is TGCAGTGCTACGGGGAGAGGGGGGGCTGAAGCTTTCTTT. Translating gives CSATGRGGAEAFF.

This clonotype showed up many times. V is TRBV7-2 and J is TRBJ2-1, with 8 positions matching TRBD2. Germline V gene data show CDR1 as SGHTA and CDR2 as FQGNSA. J lost 2 bases, V lost 0 bases, and 6 bases had no gene match. The CDR3 consists of 17 residues. This CDR3 is CASSLASGAGAYNEQFF. Written as DNA, the CDR3 is TGTGCCAGCAGCTTAGCGTCCGGAGCGGGGGCCTACAATGAGCAGTTCTTC.

The chain is built from TRBV21-1 and TRBJ1-2. TRBV21-1 is a recognized pseudogene. The CDR3 is made up of 12 amino acids. The chain's CDR3 is CASRLRAYGYTF. As DNA, the CDR3 is TGTGCCAGCAGGCTAAGGGCCTATGGCTACACCTTC.

This clonotype was picked up many times. The DNA for the CDR3 is TGCAGTGCTCAGAGGCCCCACGGGACCTACGAGCAGTACTTC. It translates to CSAQRPHGTYEQYF. The rearrangement links TRBV20-1 to TRBJ2-7, with D possibly being TRBD2 (5 bases). This CDR3 spans 14 amino acids. Germline V lookup: CDR1 DFQATT, CDR2 SNEGSKA (reference sequence). Deletions cut 5 bases from V and 2 bases from J, with 16 bases between.

This clonotype was counted many times. In nucleotides, the CDR3 is TGTGCCAGCAGTTTCGTGGGAGGGACTGAAGCTTTCTTT. Its translation is CASSFVGGTEAFF. V is TRBV12-3 or TRBV12-4 and J is TRBJ1-1, with D unresolved. This CDR3 region has 13 residues. V lost 3 bases, J lost 5 bases, and 10 bases lay in between.